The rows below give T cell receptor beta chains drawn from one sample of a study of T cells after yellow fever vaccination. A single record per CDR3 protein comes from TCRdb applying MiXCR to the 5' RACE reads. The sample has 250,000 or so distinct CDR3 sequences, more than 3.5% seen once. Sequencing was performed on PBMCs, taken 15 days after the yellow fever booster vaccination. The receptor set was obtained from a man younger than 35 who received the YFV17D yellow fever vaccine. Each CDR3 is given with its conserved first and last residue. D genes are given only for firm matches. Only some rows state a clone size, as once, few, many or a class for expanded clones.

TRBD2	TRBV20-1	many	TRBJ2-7	CSARGLAGQSSYEQYF	TGCAGTGCTAGAGGACTAGCGGGACAATCCTCCTACGAGCAGTACTTC
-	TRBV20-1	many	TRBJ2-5	CSGVPGGETQYF	TGCAGTGGGGTCCCCGGGGGAGAGACCCAGTACTTC
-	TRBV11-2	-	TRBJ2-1	CASSPQPLRDEQFF	TGTGCCAGCAGCCCCCAACCCCTCAGGGATGAGCAGTTCTTC
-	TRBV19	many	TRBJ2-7	CASSPGVSYEQYF	TGTGCCAGTAGCCCCGGGGTTTCCTACGAGCAGTACTTC
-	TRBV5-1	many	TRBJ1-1	CASSFVGGTQSEAFF	TGCGCCAGCAGCTTCGTTGGGGGGACCCAGTCTGAAGCTTTCTTT
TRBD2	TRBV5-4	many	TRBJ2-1	CASSFSLAGMAYNEQFF	TGTGCCAGCAGCTTTTCCCTAGCGGGTATGGCCTACAATGAGCAGTTCTTC
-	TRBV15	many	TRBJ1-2	CATSAGTYGYTF	TGTGCCACCAGCGCAGGAACTTATGGCTACACCTTC
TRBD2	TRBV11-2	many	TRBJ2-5	CASSHGTSGHQETQYF	TGTGCCAGCAGCCATGGGACTAGCGGCCACCAAGAGACCCAGTACTTC
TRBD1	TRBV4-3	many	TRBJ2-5	CASSPAGTGVQETQYF	TGCGCCAGCAGCCCCGCCGGGACAGGGGTACAAGAGACCCAGTACTTC
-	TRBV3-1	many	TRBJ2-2	CASSNGQPGVGELFF	TGTGCCAGCAGCAACGGACAGCCCGGGGTCGGGGAGCTGTTTTTT
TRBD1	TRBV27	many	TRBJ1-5	CASSMTGFNQPQHF	TGTGCCAGCAGTATGACAGGGTTCAATCAGCCCCAGCATTTT
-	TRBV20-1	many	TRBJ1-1	CSASSVKDGAFF	TGCAGTGCTAGTTCCGTCAAGGATGGAGCTTTCTTT
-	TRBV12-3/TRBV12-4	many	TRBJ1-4	CASSPRTSTNEKLFF	TGTGCCAGCAGTCCCAGGACCTCAACTAATGAAAAACTGTTTTTT
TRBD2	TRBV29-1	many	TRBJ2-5	CSVTLAGGQETQYF	TGCAGCGTTACCCTAGCGGGGGGGCAAGAGACCCAGTACTTC
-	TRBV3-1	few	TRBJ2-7	CASSLLQGSYEQYF	TGTGCCAGCAGCCTACTTCAAGGGTCCTACGAGCAGTACTTC
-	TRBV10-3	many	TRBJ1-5	CAISAGTDQPQHF	TGTGCCATCAGTGCAGGGACCGATCAGCCCCAGCATTTT
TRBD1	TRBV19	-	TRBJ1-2	CASTGQGNYGYTF	TGTGCCAGTACAGGACAGGGGAACTATGGCTACACCTTC
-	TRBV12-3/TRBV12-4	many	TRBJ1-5	CASSPSLNQPQHF	TGTGCCAGCAGTCCCAGCCTCAATCAGCCCCAGCATTTT
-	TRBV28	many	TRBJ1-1	CASSSRVFEMDTEAFF	TGTGCCAGCAGTTCCAGGGTTTTCGAAATGGACACTGAAGCTTTCTTT
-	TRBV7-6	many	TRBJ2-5	CASSFYSGQTQETQYF	TGTGCCAGCAGCTTTTACTCGGGACAAACTCAAGAGACCCAGTACTTC
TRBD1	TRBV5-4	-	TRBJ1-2	CASSAGGAVGYTF	TGTGCCAGCAGCGCAGGGGGCGCGGTTGGCTACACCTTC
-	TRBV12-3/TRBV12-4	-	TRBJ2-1	CASSAPRDWGTEQFF	TGTGCCAGCAGTGCGCCCCGGGACTGGGGGACTGAGCAGTTCTTC
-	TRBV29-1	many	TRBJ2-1	CSVEDDGVGQFF	TGCAGCGTTGAAGATGACGGGGTTGGGCAGTTCTTC
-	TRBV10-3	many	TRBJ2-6	CAISGTKGLGANVLTF	TGTGCCATCAGTGGTACGAAAGGGCTTGGGGCCAACGTCCTGACTTTC
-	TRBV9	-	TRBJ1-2	CASSVQSSGLQYGYTF	TGTGCCAGCAGCGTCCAGAGTTCGGGGCTCCAATATGGCTACACCTTC
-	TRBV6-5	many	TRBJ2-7	CASSYGRGNVYEQYF	TGTGCCAGCAGTTATGGTCGGGGCAATGTCTACGAGCAGTACTTC
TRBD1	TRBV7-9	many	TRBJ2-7	CASSQDRGLWYEQYF	TGTGCCAGCAGCCAGGACAGGGGGCTGTGGTACGAGCAGTACTTC
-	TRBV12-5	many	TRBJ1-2	CASGLVPNQEGYTF	TGTGCTAGTGGTTTGGTACCAAATCAAGAGGGCTACACCTTC